This TCR beta chain emerged from a study of response to subunit inactivated influenza vaccine. Points from the study as a whole: The authors suggested that every seasonal influenza vaccination recruits few new T cells.

TCRdb passed the RT-PCR reads through MiXCR, listing each CDR3 protein once. Of around 570,000 distinct CDR3 sequences in the sample, about 11% were seen once. Germline CDR1 reads SQVTM; CDR2 reads ANQGSEA. The CDR3 is 12 amino acids. Trimming removed 8 bases from V and 1 base from J, with 11 bases in between. This clonotype has a handful of counts. Its antigen is unidentified. The sample was also linked to a second study, of T cells expressing NK-cell markers. Per that study: For TCR beta, cDNA was produced by 5'RACE template switching with UMIs. Serological testing identified most of the eight sequenced donors as HCMV-seropositive and one as seronegative. Among several donors, these clonotypes also ranked first in the CD3+CD56-NKG2C+ fraction.

The input for sequencing was PBMCs from blood, taken on the day of vaccination. This receptor was taken from a man aged 50 to 59 who received an inactivated influenza vaccine. This rearrangement joins TRBV29-1 to TRBJ2-5; unclear D gene. This chain's CDR3 is CSSLASQETQYF. The CDR3 region has the DNA TGCAGCTCATTGGCCTCCCAAGAGACCCAGTACTTC.